A selection of T cell receptor beta chains follows, all from one sample in a study of graft-versus-host responses after intestinal transplantation. The antigens for these receptors are not known. The assay was immunoSEQ multiplex PCR, and TCRdb's table has in-frame clones only and misses some. The data hold around 90,000 clones, with around 90% observed a single time. The sample was unstimulated CD8+ T cells sorted from spleen or lymph node cells, taken before transplant. All receptors come from a human donor who was the organ donor for an intestinal transplant. The CDR3 runs from the conserved cysteine through the conserved F or W.

V gene,J gene,CDR3 protein
TRBV11-3,TRBJ2-1,CASSLGDSGRGPNNEQFF
TRBV7-8,TRBJ1-1,CASSLEGTPNTEAFF
TRBV11-2,TRBJ2-5,CASSTLRTVQETQYF
TRBV6-5,TRBJ2-2,CASSPRGWGGELFF
TRBV11-3,TRBJ2-7,CASSFVGGSGEQYF
TRBV5-1,TRBJ2-7,CASSLEAGRSSWGSYEQYF
TRBV5-1,TRBJ2-1,CASSYQLGTSFDEQFF
TRBV6-5,TRBJ2-3,CASSYSMADYTDTQYF
TRBV6-5,TRBJ2-7,CASRSGVDEQYF
TRBV5-8,TRBJ2-7,CASSSGSTYEQYF
TRBV5-8,TRBJ2-5,CASSFRLFTRGRQTQYF
TRBV19,TRBJ1-3,CASSTGLSGNTIYF
TRBV7-9,TRBJ1-2,CASSLGPHLEGSHGYTF
TRBV4-2,.,CASSPGPTTSGISYEQYF
TRBV15,TRBJ1-2,CATSRDEWQGAYGYTF
TRBV9,TRBJ1-1,CASSVDRAGSNTEAFF
TRBV5-5,TRBJ2-7,CASSLGTGGLTYEQYF